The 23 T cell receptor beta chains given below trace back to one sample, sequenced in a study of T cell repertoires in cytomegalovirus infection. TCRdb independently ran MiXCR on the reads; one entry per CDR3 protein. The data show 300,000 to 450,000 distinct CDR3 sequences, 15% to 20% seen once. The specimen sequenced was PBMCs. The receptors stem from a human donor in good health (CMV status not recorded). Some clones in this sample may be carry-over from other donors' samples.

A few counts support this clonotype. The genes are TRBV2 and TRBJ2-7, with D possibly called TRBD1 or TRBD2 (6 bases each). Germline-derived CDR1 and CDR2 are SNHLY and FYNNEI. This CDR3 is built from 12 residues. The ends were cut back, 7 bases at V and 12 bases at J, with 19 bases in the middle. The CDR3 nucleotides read TGTGCCAGCATCGAGGGGGGCCCCTCTCCGTACTTC. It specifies CASIEGGPSPYF.

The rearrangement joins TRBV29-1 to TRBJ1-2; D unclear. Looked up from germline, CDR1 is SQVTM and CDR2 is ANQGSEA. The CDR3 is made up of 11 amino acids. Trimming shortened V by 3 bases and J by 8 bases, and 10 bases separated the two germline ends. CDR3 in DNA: TGCAGCGTTGATCCCGGGTTCGGCTACACCTTC. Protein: CSVDPGFGYTF.

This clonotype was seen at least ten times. The CDR3 nucleotides read TGTGCCAGCAGTTTACGGCGCGGGGAGGCAGATACGCAGTATTTT. Translated, it gives CASSLRRGEADTQYF. This chain connects TRBV12-3 or TRBV12-4 to TRBJ2-3, with D possibly being TRBD2 (6 bases). V shed 2 bases and J shed 4 bases, with 13 bases lying between them. This CDR3 has 15 amino acids.

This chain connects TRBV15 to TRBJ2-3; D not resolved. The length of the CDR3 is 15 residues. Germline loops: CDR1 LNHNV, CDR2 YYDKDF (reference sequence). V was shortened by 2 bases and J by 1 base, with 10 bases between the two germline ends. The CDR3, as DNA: TGTGCCACCAGCAGATTTAAGGAAGGCACAGATACGCAGTATTTT. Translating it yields CATSRFKEGTDTQYF.

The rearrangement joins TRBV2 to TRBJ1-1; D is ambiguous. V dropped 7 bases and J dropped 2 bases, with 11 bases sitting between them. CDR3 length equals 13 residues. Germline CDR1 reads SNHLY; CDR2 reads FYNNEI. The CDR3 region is CASTGWINTEAFF. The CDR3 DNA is TGTGCCAGCACGGGGTGGATTAACACTGAAGCTTTCTTT.

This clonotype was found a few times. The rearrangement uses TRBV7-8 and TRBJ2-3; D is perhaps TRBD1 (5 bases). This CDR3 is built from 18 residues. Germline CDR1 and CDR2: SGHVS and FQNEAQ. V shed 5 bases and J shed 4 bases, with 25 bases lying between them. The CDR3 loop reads CASSEPMVARDWSDTQYF. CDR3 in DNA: TGTGCCAGCAGCGAACCCATGGTGGCCAGGGATTGGTCAGATACGCAGTATTTT.

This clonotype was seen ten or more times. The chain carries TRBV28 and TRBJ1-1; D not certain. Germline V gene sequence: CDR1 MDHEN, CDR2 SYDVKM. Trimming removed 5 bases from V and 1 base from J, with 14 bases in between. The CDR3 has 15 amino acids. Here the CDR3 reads CASSPRFLGNTEAFF. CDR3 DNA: TGTGCCAGCAGTCCGCGATTCCTGGGGAACACTGAAGCTTTCTTT.

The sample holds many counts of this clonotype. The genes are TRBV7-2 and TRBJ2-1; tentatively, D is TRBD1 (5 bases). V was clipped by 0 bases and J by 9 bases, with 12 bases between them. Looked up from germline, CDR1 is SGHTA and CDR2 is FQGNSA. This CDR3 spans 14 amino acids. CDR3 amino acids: CASSLAVRAGEQFF. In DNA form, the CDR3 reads TGTGCCAGCAGCTTAGCGGTCAGGGCAGGTGAGCAGTTCTTC. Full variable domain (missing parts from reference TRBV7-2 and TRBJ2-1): GAGVSQSPSNKVTEKGKDVELRCDPISGHTALYWYRQSLGQGLEFLIYFQGNSAPDKSGLPSDRFSAERTGGSVSTLTIQRTQQEDSAVYLCASSLAVRAGEQFFGPGTRLTVL.

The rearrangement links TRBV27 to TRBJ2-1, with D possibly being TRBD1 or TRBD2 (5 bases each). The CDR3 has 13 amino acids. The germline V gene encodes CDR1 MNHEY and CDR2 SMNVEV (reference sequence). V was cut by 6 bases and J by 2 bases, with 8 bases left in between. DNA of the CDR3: TGTGCCAGCAGGACGGGGCCCTACAATGAGCAGTTCTTC. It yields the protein CASRTGPYNEQFF.

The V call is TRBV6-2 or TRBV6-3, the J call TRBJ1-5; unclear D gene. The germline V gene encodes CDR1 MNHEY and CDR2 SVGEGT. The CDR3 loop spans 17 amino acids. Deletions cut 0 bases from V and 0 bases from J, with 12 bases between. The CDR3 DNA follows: TGTGCCAGCAGTTACTCTGTGGCAGACTATAGCAATCAGCCCCAGCATTTT. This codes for CASSYSVADYSNQPQHF.

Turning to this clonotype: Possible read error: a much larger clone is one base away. CDR3 nucleotide sequence: TGTGCCTGCAGCTTATATTTAGGAGATACGCAGTATTTT. It is translated as CACSLYLGDTQYF. The chain couples TRBV7-2 to TRBJ2-3; D call uncertain. Looked up from germline, CDR1 is SGHTA and CDR2 is FQGNSA. CDR3 size: 13 residues.

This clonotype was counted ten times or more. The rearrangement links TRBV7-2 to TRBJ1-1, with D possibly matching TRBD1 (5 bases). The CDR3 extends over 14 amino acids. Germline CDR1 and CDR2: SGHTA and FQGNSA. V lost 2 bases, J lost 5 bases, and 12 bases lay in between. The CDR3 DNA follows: TGTGCCAGCAGCTTATCGGCGGGGGATACTGAAGCTTTCTTT. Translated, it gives CASSLSAGDTEAFF.

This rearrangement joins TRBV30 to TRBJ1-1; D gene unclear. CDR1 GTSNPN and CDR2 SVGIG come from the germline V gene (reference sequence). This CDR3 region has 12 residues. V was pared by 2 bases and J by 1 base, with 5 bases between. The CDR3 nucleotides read TGTGCCTGGAGTACAGCGAACACTGAAGCTTTCTTT. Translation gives CAWSTANTEAFF.

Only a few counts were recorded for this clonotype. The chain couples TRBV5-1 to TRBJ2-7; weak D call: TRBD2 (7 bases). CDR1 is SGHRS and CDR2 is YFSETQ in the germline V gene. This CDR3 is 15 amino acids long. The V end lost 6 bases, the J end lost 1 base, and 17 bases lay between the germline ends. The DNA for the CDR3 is TGCGCCAGCACTCGGGGGGCCTTGCCATCCTACGAGCAGTACTTC. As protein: CASTRGALPSYEQYF.

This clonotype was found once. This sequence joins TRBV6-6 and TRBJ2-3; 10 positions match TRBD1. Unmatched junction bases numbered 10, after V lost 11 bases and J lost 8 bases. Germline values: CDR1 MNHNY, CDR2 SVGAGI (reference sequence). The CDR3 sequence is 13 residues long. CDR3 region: CAGQGGLGVTQYF. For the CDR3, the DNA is TGTGCCGGACAGGGGGGCTTAGGAGTTACGCAGTATTTT.

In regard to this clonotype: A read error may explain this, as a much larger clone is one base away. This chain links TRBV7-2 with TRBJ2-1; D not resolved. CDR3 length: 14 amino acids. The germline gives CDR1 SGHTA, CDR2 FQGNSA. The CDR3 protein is CASCLDAQTVEQFF. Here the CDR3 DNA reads TGTGCCAGCTGCTTAGACGCTCAAACGGTTGAGCAGTTCTTC.

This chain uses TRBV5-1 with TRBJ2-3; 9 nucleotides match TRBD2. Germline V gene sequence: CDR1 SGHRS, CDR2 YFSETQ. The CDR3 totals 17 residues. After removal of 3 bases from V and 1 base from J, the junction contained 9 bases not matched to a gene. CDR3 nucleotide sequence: TGCGCCAGCAGCTCAAGCCCGACTAGCGGAGGCACAGATACGCAGTATTTT. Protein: CASSSSPTSGGTDTQYF.

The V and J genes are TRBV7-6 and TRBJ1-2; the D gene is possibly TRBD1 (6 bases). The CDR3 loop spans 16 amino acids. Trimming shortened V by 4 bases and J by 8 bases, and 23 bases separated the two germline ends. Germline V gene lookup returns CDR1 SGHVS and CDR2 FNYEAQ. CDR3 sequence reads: CASSSIGGDDVGGYTF. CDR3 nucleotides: TGTGCCAGCAGCTCAATAGGGGGGGACGACGTCGGGGGCTACACCTTC.

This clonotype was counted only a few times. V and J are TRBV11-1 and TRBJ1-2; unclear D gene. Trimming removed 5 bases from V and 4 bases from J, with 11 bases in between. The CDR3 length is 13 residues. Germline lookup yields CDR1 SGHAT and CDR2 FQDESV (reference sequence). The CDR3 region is CASSAGRFYGYTF. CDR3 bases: TGTGCCAGCAGCGCCGGACGGTTCTATGGCTACACCTTC.

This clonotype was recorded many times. CDR3 DNA sequence: TGTGCCAGCAGCCTAAACAGGGCCAATGAGCAGTTCTTC. This translates into CASSLNRANEQFF. J is TRBJ2-1 and V is TRBV7-2; a weak D match, TRBD1 (6 bases). The CDR3 contains 13 residues. Germline V lookup: CDR1 SGHTA, CDR2 FQGNSA. V lost 5 bases and J 6 bases, leaving 11 bases between the germline ends.

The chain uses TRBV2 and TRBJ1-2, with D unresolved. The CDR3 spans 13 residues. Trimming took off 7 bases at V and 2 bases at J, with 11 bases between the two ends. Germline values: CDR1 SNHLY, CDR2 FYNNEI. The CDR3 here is CASTLIRNYGYTF. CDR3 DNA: TGTGCCAGCACATTAATTAGGAACTATGGCTACACCTTC.

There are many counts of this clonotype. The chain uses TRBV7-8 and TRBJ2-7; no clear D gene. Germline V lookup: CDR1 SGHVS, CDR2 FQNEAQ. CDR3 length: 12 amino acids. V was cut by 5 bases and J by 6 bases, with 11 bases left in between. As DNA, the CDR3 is TGTGCCAGCAGCCCCGTAAGGACCGAGCAGTACTTC. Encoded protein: CASSPVRTEQYF.

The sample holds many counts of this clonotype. The CDR3 loop reads CASSLRRGDSEAFF. The CDR3, as DNA: TGTGCCAGCAGCTTAAGGCGCGGGGACAGTGAAGCTTTCTTT. V is TRBV7-2 and J is TRBJ1-1; TRBD1 aligns across 7 bases. CDR1 is SGHTA, CDR2 FQGNSA, per germline. The ends lost 2 bases at V and 7 bases at J; junction bases unmatched: 7. The CDR3 length is 14 residues.